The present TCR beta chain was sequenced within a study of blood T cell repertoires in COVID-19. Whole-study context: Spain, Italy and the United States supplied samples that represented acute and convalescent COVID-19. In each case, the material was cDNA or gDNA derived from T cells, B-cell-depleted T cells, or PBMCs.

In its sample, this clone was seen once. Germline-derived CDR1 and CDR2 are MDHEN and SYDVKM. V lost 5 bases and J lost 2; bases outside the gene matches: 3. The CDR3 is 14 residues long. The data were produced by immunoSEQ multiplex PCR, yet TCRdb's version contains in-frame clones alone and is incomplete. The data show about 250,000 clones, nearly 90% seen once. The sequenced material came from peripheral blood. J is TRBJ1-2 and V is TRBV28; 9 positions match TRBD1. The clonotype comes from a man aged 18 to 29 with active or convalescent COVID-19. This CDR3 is CASSGTGSNYGYTF. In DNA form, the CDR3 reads TGTGCCAGCAGTGGGACAGGGTCAAACTATGGCTACACCTTC.